These 24 T cell receptor beta chains were sequenced from one sample in a study of T cells in Graves' hyperthyroidism and ophthalmopathy. Template material for amplifying TCR beta CDR3 regions consisted of RNA transcripts. The TCR CDR3 first-round RT-PCR relied on the HTBI primer set. TCRdb redid the calling of the multiplex PCR reads with MiXCR, one entry per CDR3 protein. The data show roughly 500,000 distinct CDR3 sequences, approximately 48% seen once. Sequences were obtained from peripheral blood or thyroid tissue (not recorded which). Every receptor here comes from an adult woman with Graves' disease, either hyperthyroidism or ophthalmopathy (not recorded which).

This clonotype came up a few times. The V call is TRBV7-9, the J call TRBJ1-4; D not certain. Per the germline V gene, CDR1 is SEHNR and CDR2 is FQNEAQ (reference sequence). The CDR3 length is 15 residues. V was trimmed by 1 base and J by 5 bases, leaving 11 bases between them. CDR3 in DNA: TGTGCCAGCAGCTTAGGAAGTTGGCGAAATGAAAAACTGTTTTTT. Protein: CASSLGSWRNEKLFF.

About this clonotype: Its ends do not fully match the called genes, so a read error is possible. The chain combines TRBV5-8 with TRBJ1-5; D gene unclear. The CDR3 extends over 16 amino acids. Per the germline V gene, CDR1 is SGHTS and CDR2 is YDEGEE. CDR3 loop: CASSFRGVSGNQPQHF. CDR3 coding DNA: TGTGCCAGCAGCTTCCGGGGTGTGAGCGGCAATCAGCCCCAACATTTT.

This clonotype was seen at least ten times. The chain has TRBV5-1 and TRBJ1-2; TRBD1 matches 9 bases. Germline V CDR1 and CDR2: SGHRS, YFSETQ. Unmatched junction bases numbered 5, after V lost 0 bases and J lost 5 bases. The CDR3 is 15 amino acids. Written as DNA, the CDR3 is TGCGCCAGCAGCTTGGGTACTGACAGGGGGTATGGCTACACCTTC. This sequence encodes CASSLGTDRGYGYTF.

The chain uses TRBV18 and TRBJ1-5; D gene uncertain. The V end lost 2 bases, the J end lost 0 bases, and 8 bases lay between the germline ends. The CDR3 consists of 15 residues. CDR1 KGHSH and CDR2 LQKENI come from the germline V gene. Here the CDR3 reads CASSPGPGSNQPQHF. DNA for the CDR3: TGTGCCAGCTCACCAGGACCCGGTAGCAATCAGCCCCAGCATTTT.

The genes are TRBV11-2 and TRBJ2-2, with D perhaps matching TRBD2 (6 bases). The ends were cut back, 9 bases at V and 2 bases at J, with 19 bases in the middle. The CDR3 extends over 16 amino acids. Germline loops: CDR1 SGHAT, CDR2 FQNNGV. This chain's CDR3 is CARSGPGGINTGELFF. DNA of the CDR3: TGTGCCAGGAGTGGGCCCGGAGGGATTAACACCGGGGAGCTGTTTTTT.

The table lists this clonotype with many counts. The genes are TRBV12-3 or TRBV12-4 and TRBJ1-1; D is undetermined. Trimming stripped 6 bases from V and 0 bases from J, with 5 bases between. The CDR3 length is 12 residues. CDR3 DNA sequence: TGTGCCAGCAGAAGCATGAACACTGAAGCTTTCTTT. Protein: CASRSMNTEAFF.

This clonotype occurred many times. The chain carries TRBV12-3 or TRBV12-4 and TRBJ1-1, with 10 positions matching TRBD1. CDR3 length equals 13 residues. After removal of 7 bases from V and 5 bases from J, the junction contained 4 bases not matched to a gene. CDR3 residues: CASKRQGATEAFF. CDR3 nucleotides: TGTGCCAGCAAGAGACAGGGGGCGACTGAAGCTTTCTTT.

This rearrangement joins TRBV28 to TRBJ1-5; D is possibly TRBD1 (6 bases). This CDR3 region has 14 residues. CDR1 and CDR2 (germline): MDHEN, SYDVKM. Trimming shortened V by 3 bases and J by 4 bases, and 10 bases separated the two germline ends. The CDR3, as DNA: TGTGCCAGCAGTTTGATGGACAGTAATCAGCCCCAGCATTTT. Its translation is CASSLMDSNQPQHF.

This clonotype was seen many times. The genes are TRBV15 and TRBJ2-6; no firm D call. CDR3 length: 15 residues. Trimming removed 1 base at V and 9 bases at J, with 13 bases between. The germline gives CDR1 LNHNV, CDR2 YYDKDF (reference sequence). For the CDR3, the DNA is TGTGCCACCAGCAGAGGGGCCACGGACCTCAACGTCCTGACTTTC. The encoded protein is CATSRGATDLNVLTF. Using reference TRBV15 and TRBJ2-6 for the parts outside the CDR3, the full variable domain is DAMVIQNPRYQVTQFGKPVTLSCSQTLNHNVMYWYQQKSSQAPKLLFHYYDKDFNNEADTPDNFQSRRPNTSFCFLDIRSPGLGDTAMYLCATSRGATDLNVLTFGAGSRLTVL.

This chain joins TRBV28 and TRBJ2-7; D is unclear. CDR3 length: 11 residues. Germline CDR1 MDHEN, CDR2 SYDVKM. Between the trimmed V and J ends, which lost 5 bases and 12 bases, there was a span of 14 bases. The CDR3 DNA is TGTGCCAGCAGTAGCAGGACCAAGGGGTACTTC. Amino acids: CASSSRTKGYF.

This clonotype was counted many times. The chain recombines TRBV7-2 with TRBJ2-7; no clear D. The CDR3 is 15 residues long. Trimming took 1 base from V and 5 from J, leaving 15 bases between them. The germline V gene encodes CDR1 SGHTA and CDR2 FQGNSA. CDR3 sequence (DNA): TGTGCCAGCAGCTTAGTACTCCTGCGAGGCAACGAGCAGTACTTC. Its translation: CASSLVLLRGNEQYF.

Many counts were recorded for this clonotype. The chain employs TRBV7-2 and TRBJ1-5; D uncertain. Trimming stripped 2 bases from V and 6 bases from J, with 11 bases between. The CDR3 contains 14 residues. In germline, CDR1 is SGHTA, CDR2 FQGNSA. This chain's CDR3 is CASSLFVVGQPQHF. DNA of the CDR3: TGTGCCAGCAGCTTATTCGTGGTTGGTCAGCCCCAGCATTTT.

This clonotype was found many times. This chain uses TRBV5-1 with TRBJ1-6; 9 positions match TRBD1. Germline V gives CDR1 SGHRS, CDR2 YFSETQ. V lost 3 bases to trimming and J lost 7 bases; unmatched junction nucleotides: 5. The length of the CDR3 is 15 residues. The CDR3 protein is CASSSDRGSNSPLHF. Here the CDR3 DNA reads TGCGCCAGCAGCTCGGACAGGGGATCCAATTCACCCCTCCACTTT. Filled out from reference TRBV5-1 and TRBJ1-6, the complete variable domain reads KAGVTQTPRYLIKTRGQQVTLSCSPISGHRSVSWYQQTPGQGLQFLFEYFSETQRNKGNFPGRFSGRQFSNSRSEMNVSTLELGDSALYLCASSSDRGSNSPLHFGNGTRLTVT.

The chain uses TRBV4-2 and TRBJ2-5, with 13 nucleotides matching TRBD2. CDR3 length: 18 amino acids. The trim removed 1 base at V and 5 bases at J, leaving 10 bases unmatched. In germline, CDR1 is LGHNA, CDR2 YNFKEQ. This CDR3 reads CASSQGSLAGGPYETQYF. The CDR3 nucleotides read TGTGCCAGCAGCCAAGGTTCACTAGCGGGAGGGCCATACGAGACCCAGTACTTC.

Many counts were recorded for this clonotype. The chain joins TRBV5-8 to TRBJ1-2; D gene unclear. The V end was cut by 7 bases, the J end by 4 bases, with 17 bases between. The CDR3 contains 14 residues. Germline assignment: CDR1 SGHTS and CDR2 YDEGEE. CDR3 coding DNA: TGTGCCAGCCATGATCCGACGGGCGTCTATGGCTACACCTTC. It is translated as CASHDPTGVYGYTF.

The chain uses TRBV20-1 and TRBJ2-5, with 12 bases matching TRBD2. Looked up from germline, CDR1 is DFQATT and CDR2 is SNEGSKA (reference sequence). J gave up 5 bases and V 5 bases, and 9 bases lay outside the gene matches. The CDR3 consists of 15 residues. CDR3 residues: CSAGRLAGDGETQYF. CDR3 DNA sequence: TGCAGTGCTGGGAGACTAGCGGGAGATGGCGAGACCCAGTACTTC.

This clonotype was observed once. This sequence joins TRBV7-8 and TRBJ1-3; no firm D call. V lost 5 bases and J 7 bases, leaving 15 bases between the germline ends. CDR3 length equals 14 residues. The germline CDR1 and CDR2 sequences are SGHVS and FQNEAQ. The CDR3 DNA follows: TGTGCCAGCAGCCAAGGAAGGCACCCGAACACCATATATTTT. This gives the protein CASSQGRHPNTIYF.

V is TRBV29-1 and J is TRBJ2-7; 10 nucleotides line up with TRBD2. V gave up 0 bases and J gave up 5 bases; unmatched junction bases: 13. The germline V gene has CDR1 SQVTM and CDR2 ANQGSEA. CDR3 length equals 17 residues. The CDR3 loop reads CSVEDRRLAGVDNEQYF. The CDR3 DNA follows: TGCAGCGTTGAAGATCGGCGGCTAGCGGGAGTAGATAACGAGCAGTACTTC.

The chain couples TRBV28 to TRBJ2-5, with D perhaps TRBD1 (5 bases). CDR3 length equals 15 residues. CDR1 is MDHEN and CDR2 is SYDVKM in the germline V gene. Trimming took 6 bases from V and 5 from J, leaving 19 bases between them. This CDR3 reads CASRRPNRPAETQYF. For the CDR3, the DNA is TGTGCCAGCAGACGCCCAAACAGGCCTGCTGAGACCCAGTACTTC.

The chain links TRBV20-1 to TRBJ2-7, with D perhaps matching TRBD1 or TRBD2 (6 bases each). The CDR3 consists of 13 residues. Trimming removed 5 bases from V and 1 base from J, with 12 bases in between. The V gene's germline CDR1 is DFQATT and CDR2 SNEGSKA (reference sequence). The CDR3 reads CSAVGGLSYEQYF. The CDR3, as DNA: TGCAGTGCTGTAGGGGGGTTATCCTACGAGCAGTACTTC.

The chain couples TRBV7-6 to TRBJ2-5; TRBD2 matches at 11 bases. Germline values: CDR1 SGHVS, CDR2 FNYEAQ. V was pared by 7 bases and J by 5 bases, with 15 bases of the junction left unmatched. The CDR3 consists of 17 residues. DNA of the CDR3: TGTGCCAGCACCCCCGTAACGGGACTAGCGGCCCGGGAGACCCAGTACTTC. It codes for CASTPVTGLAARETQYF. The full variable domain, in which reference TRBV7-6 and TRBJ2-5 provide the parts outside the CDR3, is GAGVSQSPRYKVTKRGQDVALRCDPISGHVSLYWYRQALGQGPEFLTYFNYEAQQDKSGLPNDRFSAERPEGSISTLTIQRTEQRDSAMYRCASTPVTGLAARETQYFGPGTRLLVL.

On this clonotype: Given the absence of the conserved phenylalanine or tryptophan at the CDR3 end, a read error is likely. Because the CDR3's place on the DNA is in doubt, the DNA is left out and the CDR3 is given as listed by TCRdb. J is TRBJ2-2 and V is TRBV29-1; TRBD1, the table's D call, was not compared with the DNA. The germline CDR1 and CDR2 sequences are SQVTM and ANQGSEA. The CDR3 extends over 8 residues, inclusive of both ends. The CDR3: CSVETGGV.

The chain couples TRBV3-1 to TRBJ1-2; D uncertain. V was shortened by 8 bases and J by 4 bases, with 11 bases between the two germline ends. The CDR3 has 12 residues. The germline V gene has CDR1 LGHDT and CDR2 YNNKEL (reference sequence). DNA of the CDR3: TGTGCCAGCGGGGAGCAAGGCTATGGCTACACCTTC. Encoded protein: CASGEQGYGYTF.

This clonotype was seen a few times. V gene TRBV15 combines with J gene TRBJ1-2; 8 bases map to TRBD1. Germline CDR1 reads LNHNV; CDR2 reads YYDKDF (reference sequence). Losses at the gene ends were 5 bases for V and 5 bases for J; bases not matched to a gene: 4. CDR3 size: 13 residues. The CDR3 loop reads CATSSDRVYGYTF. CDR3 coding DNA: TGTGCCACCAGCTCGGACAGGGTTTATGGCTACACCTTC.